The rows below give T cell receptor beta chains drawn from one sample of a study of T-cell memory formation after mild COVID-19. MiXCR, applied by TCRdb to the 5' RACE reads, yields one record per CDR3 protein. The sample holds about 82,000 distinct CDR3 sequences, roughly 15% seen once. Sequenced: PBMCs or a T cell subset sorted from them (not recorded which). The receptors originated from a man aged 18 to 29 who had mild COVID-19 (a few samples of this study predate the infection). Cell type and time point are not known. The CDR3 runs from the conserved cysteine through the conserved F or W. D genes are given only for firm matches. Clone size is shown for a subset of rows, as once, few, many or a class of expanded clone.

size: NA
D: NA
V: TRBV7-2
J: TRBJ2-3
CDR3: CASSLDGVLDTQYF
DNA: TGTGCCAGCAGCTTAGATGGGGTATTAGATACGCAGTATTTT

size: few
D: TRBD1
V: TRBV5-6
J: TRBJ2-7
CDR3: CASSLTGDSYEQYF
DNA: TGTGCCAGCAGCTTGACAGGGGACTCCTACGAGCAGTACTTC

size: NA
D: TRBD2
V: TRBV6-5
J: TRBJ2-7
CDR3: CASSYSLAGSSYEQYF
DNA: TGTGCCAGCAGTTACTCGTTAGCGGGGAGCTCCTACGAGCAGTACTTC

size: NA
D: NA
V: TRBV4-2
J: TRBJ2-2
CDR3: CASSQDRRGRIGELFF
DNA: TGTGCCAGCAGCCAAGATAGGAGGGGGCGCATCGGGGAGCTGTTTTTT

size: many
D: NA
V: TRBV6-2/TRBV6-3
J: TRBJ2-1
CDR3: CASSYSVRSGSYNEQFF
DNA: TGTGCCAGCAGTTACTCGGTGAGAAGCGGTTCCTACAATGAGCAGTTCTTC

size: many
D: NA
V: TRBV5-1
J: TRBJ2-6
CDR3: CASRAGNSGANVLTF
DNA: TGCGCCAGCCGCGCGGGGAACTCTGGGGCCAACGTCCTGACTTTC

size: few
D: NA
V: TRBV29-1
J: TRBJ1-2
CDR3: CSVEEQAGGYTF
DNA: TGCAGCGTTGAGGAACAGGCGGGTGGCTACACCTTC

size: NA
D: TRBD1
V: TRBV7-9
J: TRBJ1-1
CDR3: CASEGTGGMGTEAFF
DNA: TGTGCCAGTGAAGGGACAGGGGGCATGGGGACTGAAGCTTTCTTT

size: NA
D: TRBD1
V: TRBV5-1
J: TRBJ1-1
CDR3: CASSLVGTGGTEAFF
DNA: TGCGCCAGCAGCTTGGTAGGGACAGGGGGCACTGAAGCTTTCTTT

size: NA
D: NA
V: TRBV7-8
J: TRBJ2-1
CDR3: CASTLEGNEQFF
DNA: TGTGCCAGCACCCTGGAAGGGAATGAGCAGTTCTTC

size: NA
D: NA
V: TRBV7-6
J: TRBJ2-2
CDR3: CASRGAATNTGELFF
DNA: TGTGCCAGCAGGGGGGCGGCCACGAACACCGGGGAGCTGTTTTTT

size: few
D: NA
V: TRBV27
J: TRBJ1-3
CDR3: CASSLGGQGNTIYF
DNA: TGTGCCAGCAGCCTCGGCGGCCAAGGAAACACCATATATTTT

size: NA
D: NA
V: TRBV4-1
J: TRBJ1-4
CDR3: CASSQDGEAEKLFF
DNA: TGCGCCAGCAGCCAAGATGGGGAGGCCGAAAAACTGTTTTTT

size: NA
D: TRBD1
V: TRBV4-2
J: TRBJ1-1
CDR3: CASSPSTGVGEAFF
DNA: TGTGCCAGCAGCCCCTCGACAGGGGTAGGAGAAGCTTTCTTT

size: NA
D: NA
V: TRBV7-9
J: TRBJ1-1
CDR3: CASNRDINTEAFF
DNA: TGTGCCAGCAACCGGGACATTAACACTGAAGCTTTCTTT

size: NA
D: NA
V: TRBV7-6
J: TRBJ2-2
CDR3: CASSLGSGGELFF
DNA: TGTGCCAGCAGCTTAGGGTCTGGCGGGGAGCTGTTTTTT

size: few
D: NA
V: TRBV7-8
J: TRBJ1-5
CDR3: CASSLGEGISPQHF
DNA: TGTGCCAGCAGCTTGGGGGAGGGGATCTCGCCCCAGCATTTT

size: NA
D: TRBD1
V: TRBV4-1
J: TRBJ1-1
CDR3: CASSQRGTEMNTEAFF
DNA: TGCGCCAGCAGCCAACGAGGGACAGAGATGAACACTGAAGCTTTCTTT

size: NA
D: TRBD1
V: TRBV7-8
J: TRBJ2-7
CDR3: CASRPGQLSYEQYF
DNA: TGTGCCAGCAGACCGGGACAGCTAAGCTACGAGCAGTACTTC

size: many
D: TRBD1
V: TRBV18
J: TRBJ2-5
CDR3: CASSPGQDLETQYF
DNA: TGTGCCAGCTCACCGGGACAGGATTTGGAGACCCAGTACTTC

size: few
D: NA
V: TRBV4-1
J: TRBJ2-7
CDR3: CASSLRPAYEQYF
DNA: TGCGCCAGCAGCCTGCGGCCGGCGTACGAGCAGTACTTC

size: NA
D: TRBD2
V: TRBV6-4
J: TRBJ2-3
CDR3: CASSDSLAGGADTQYF
DNA: TGTGCCAGCAGTGACTCACTAGCGGGGGGTGCAGATACGCAGTATTTT

size: NA
D: NA
V: TRBV9
J: TRBJ2-7
CDR3: CASSVRGNRGNEQYF
DNA: TGTGCCAGCAGCGTTAGGGGCAACCGGGGCAACGAGCAGTACTTC

size: NA
D: TRBD2
V: TRBV10-2
J: TRBJ2-3
CDR3: CASSPGLAGKDTQYF
DNA: TGCGCCAGCAGTCCGGGACTAGCGGGGAAAGATACGCAGTATTTT

size: NA
D: TRBD2
V: TRBV3-1
J: TRBJ2-1
CDR3: CASSQFRVGGGPISNEQFF
DNA: TGTGCCAGCAGCCAATTTAGAGTGGGCGGGGGGCCGATCAGCAATGAGCAGTTCTTC

size: NA
D: TRBD1
V: TRBV29-1
J: TRBJ2-3
CDR3: CSVEFPADRGNTDTQYF
DNA: TGCAGCGTTGAATTCCCTGCGGACAGGGGGAACACAGATACGCAGTATTTT

size: NA
D: TRBD2
V: TRBV7-9
J: TRBJ2-4
CDR3: CASGYSGAEQNIQYF
DNA: TGTGCCAGCGGGTATAGCGGGGCGGAACAAAACATTCAGTACTTC

size: few
D: NA
V: TRBV4-2
J: TRBJ1-1
CDR3: CASTNRENTEAFF
DNA: TGTGCCAGCACCAACAGGGAGAACACTGAAGCTTTCTTT

size: few
D: NA
V: TRBV12-3/TRBV12-4
J: TRBJ2-2
CDR3: CASRETGNTGELFF
DNA: TGTGCCAGCAGGGAGACAGGGAACACCGGGGAGCTGTTTTTT

size: NA
D: NA
V: TRBV7-9
J: TRBJ1-1
CDR3: CASSFPGAGGTEAFF
DNA: TGTGCCAGCAGTTTCCCCGGGGCAGGTGGCACTGAAGCTTTCTTT

size: NA
D: TRBD2
V: TRBV6-2/TRBV6-3
J: TRBJ2-7
CDR3: CASTHSGGKAYEQYF
DNA: TGTGCCAGCACCCACAGCGGGGGGAAGGCCTACGAGCAGTACTTC

size: few
D: TRBD1
V: TRBV7-9
J: TRBJ1-1
CDR3: CASSSGGNTEAFF
DNA: TGTGCCAGCAGCTCAGGGGGAAACACTGAAGCTTTCTTT

size: few
D: NA
V: TRBV4-3
J: TRBJ1-2
CDR3: CASSQTERTGGYTF
DNA: TGCGCCAGCAGCCAAACAGAGAGAACCGGCGGCTACACCTTC

size: few
D: NA
V: TRBV24-1
J: TRBJ2-5
CDR3: CATSAEGYGGTQYF
DNA: TGTGCCACCAGTGCTGAGGGGTATGGCGGGACCCAGTACTTC

size: few
D: TRBD1
V: TRBV27
J: TRBJ1-6
CDR3: CASGDRLYNSPLHF
DNA: TGTGCCAGCGGGGACAGATTATATAATTCACCCCTCCACTTT

size: NA
D: TRBD2
V: TRBV10-2
J: TRBJ2-1
CDR3: CASKSSGGATDEQFF
DNA: TGCGCCAGCAAGTCGAGCGGGGGGGCAACGGATGAGCAGTTCTTC

size: few
D: NA
V: TRBV29-1
J: TRBJ2-1
CDR3: CSALGGLYNEQFF
DNA: TGCAGCGCCCTAGGGGGACTCTACAATGAGCAGTTCTTC

size: NA
D: NA
V: TRBV29-1
J: TRBJ1-1
CDR3: CSVVWMNTEAFF
DNA: TGCAGCGTTGTTTGGATGAACACTGAAGCTTTCTTT

size: NA
D: NA
V: TRBV7-6
J: TRBJ2-7
CDR3: CASSYFSSYEQYF
DNA: TGTGCCAGCAGCTATTTTAGCTCCTACGAGCAGTACTTC

size: many
D: TRBD2
V: TRBV6-4
J: TRBJ2-3
CDR3: CASSDSASGSTDTQYF
DNA: TGTGCCAGCAGTGACTCGGCTAGCGGGAGCACAGATACGCAGTATTTT

size: NA
D: NA
V: TRBV4-3
J: TRBJ2-1
CDR3: CASSQEITFVGHTYNEQFF
DNA: TGCGCCAGCAGCCAAGAGATCACCTTCGTAGGACATACTTACAATGAGCAGTTCTTC

size: NA
D: TRBD2
V: TRBV20-1
J: TRBJ2-3
CDR3: CSAGTRAGSTDTQYF
DNA: TGCAGTGCGGGGACCAGAGCGGGGAGCACAGATACGCAGTATTTT

size: NA
D: NA
V: TRBV9
J: TRBJ2-3
CDR3: CASSADIASTDTQYF
DNA: TGTGCCAGCAGCGCCGACATAGCTAGCACAGATACGCAGTATTTT

size: NA
D: TRBD1
V: TRBV29-1
J: TRBJ1-1
CDR3: CSATRTGEGTEAFF
DNA: TGCAGCGCTACCAGGACAGGGGAAGGCACTGAAGCTTTCTTT

size: NA
D: TRBD1
V: TRBV4-1
J: TRBJ1-5
CDR3: CASSPWTGSQPQHF
DNA: TGCGCCAGCAGCCCCTGGACAGGCAGTCAGCCCCAGCATTTT

size: few
D: NA
V: TRBV10-3
J: TRBJ2-5
CDR3: CAISEVGGRETQYF
DNA: TGTGCCATCAGTGAGGTAGGGGGGAGAGAGACCCAGTACTTC

size: few
D: TRBD1
V: TRBV9
J: TRBJ2-2
CDR3: CASSGQGARFTGELFF
DNA: TGTGCCAGCAGTGGACAGGGGGCTCGGTTTACCGGGGAGCTGTTTTTT

size: few
D: NA
V: TRBV29-1
J: TRBJ2-7
CDR3: CSVEDGDSSYEQYF
DNA: TGCAGCGTTGAAGATGGAGACTCCTCATACGAGCAGTACTTC